What follows are 15 T cell receptor beta chains derived from one specimen sequenced in a study of identical twins. From the 5' RACE reads, TCRdb called clonotypes with MiXCR, one entry per CDR3 protein. Of some 320,000 distinct CDR3 sequences listed, roughly 12% are singletons. The sample was also reused in another study, on yellow fever vaccine responses in identical twins.

Sequencing used CD8+ T cells sorted from blood. The receptors originated from a woman younger than 35 in good health.

This rearrangement joins TRBV9 to TRBJ2-1, with D perhaps matching TRBD2 (8 bases). The CDR3 length is 15 residues. Germline values: CDR1 SGDLS, CDR2 YYNGEE. V dropped 2 bases and J dropped 4 bases, with 13 bases sitting between them. CDR3 amino acids: CASSVSGGQYNEQFF. DNA for the CDR3: TGTGCCAGCAGCGTCAGCGGGGGACAGTACAATGAGCAGTTCTTC.

Ten or more counts support this clonotype. This chain uses TRBV7-8 with TRBJ2-1, with D unresolved. Germline V lookup: CDR1 SGHVS, CDR2 FQNEAQ. There are 13 residues in the CDR3. Trimming took off 3 bases at V and 4 bases at J, with 7 bases between the two ends. The DNA of the CDR3 is TGTGCCAGCAGCTTTAGGTTATACAATGAGCAGTTCTTC. Encoded protein: CASSFRLYNEQFF.

The CDR3 is CASRDRGDTQYF. The CDR3 DNA follows: TGTGCCAGCAGGGACAGGGGAGATACGCAGTATTTT. The chain uses TRBV2 and TRBJ2-3; 9 nucleotides match TRBD1. Trimming at V came to 6 bases and at J to 5 bases, leaving 0 bases not matched to a gene. Germline V gene sequence: CDR1 SNHLY, CDR2 FYNNEI. CDR3 length: 12 residues.

In its sample, this clonotype was seen many times. The gene calls are TRBV11-2 and TRBJ2-3; 10 nucleotides line up with TRBD2. Germline CDR1 SGHAT, CDR2 FQNNGV. CDR3 size: 16 residues. Trimming cost V 3 bases and J 4 bases; bases outside gene matches: 7. CDR3 DNA: TGTGCCAGCAGCTTGCGAGCGGGGGGGCCCTCAGATACGCAGTATTTT. It translates to CASSLRAGGPSDTQYF.

The rearrangement uses TRBV28 and TRBJ1-1; TRBD1 agrees at 7 bases. The J segment lost 5 bases and the V segment lost 6 bases, leaving 9 bases of the junction unmatched. The CDR3 is made up of 14 amino acids. CDR1 and CDR2 from the germline V gene are MDHEN and SYDVKM. This chain's CDR3 is CASRGRQGRTEAFF. In DNA form, the CDR3 reads TGTGCCAGCAGAGGGAGACAGGGTAGGACTGAAGCTTTCTTT.

The gene calls are TRBV7-9 and TRBJ1-2; 9 bases match TRBD1. Germline assignment: CDR1 SEHNR and CDR2 FQNEAQ (reference sequence). This CDR3 has 15 residues. After removal of 5 bases from V and 2 bases from J, the junction contained 6 bases not matched to a gene. The CDR3: CASSPADRGNYGYTF. CDR3 coding DNA: TGTGCCAGCAGCCCAGCGGACAGGGGAAACTATGGCTACACCTTC.

The gene calls are TRBV6-1 and TRBJ2-7, with D possibly TRBD2 on 6 matching bases. Trimming shortened V by 4 bases and J by 7 bases, and 8 bases separated the two germline ends. The CDR3 contains 11 residues. Germline V CDR1 and CDR2: MNHNS, SASEGT. For the CDR3, the DNA is TGTGCCAGCAGTGCGACTAGTGAGCAGTACTTC. Translating it yields CASSATSEQYF.

This clonotype was seen repeatedly, ten times or more. The J gene is TRBJ2-3, the V gene TRBV5-1, with TRBD1 identical over 12 bases. The CDR3 length is 15 residues. Germline values: CDR1 SGHRS, CDR2 YFSETQ. With 6 bases clipped from V and 5 bases from J, the junction kept 7 bases outside the gene matches. The CDR3 loop reads CASTRDRGLQDTQYF. The CDR3 DNA reads as TGCGCCAGCACACGGGACAGGGGGCTACAAGATACGCAGTATTTT. Full variable domain (remainder filled in from reference TRBV5-1 and TRBJ2-3): KAGVTQTPRYLIKTRGQQVTLSCSPISGHRSVSWYQQTPGQGLQFLFEYFSETQRNKGNFPGRFSGRQFSNSRSEMNVSTLELGDSALYLCASTRDRGLQDTQYFGPGTRLTVL.

This clonotype has ten or more counts. This rearrangement joins TRBV20-1 to TRBJ1-6; no firm D call. The CDR3 extends over 16 amino acids. Trimming removed 0 bases from V and 8 bases from J, with 17 bases in between. Germline V CDR1 and CDR2: DFQATT, SNEGSKA (reference sequence). The CDR3 reads CSARDLKISGYSPLHF. Written as DNA, the CDR3 is TGCAGTGCTAGAGATCTGAAAATTTCTGGGTATTCACCCCTCCACTTT.

This clonotype was seen more than once but under ten times. The CDR3 nucleotides read TGTGCCAGCAGCCCCGACAGGGTGAACACTGAAGCTTTCTTT. It translates to CASSPDRVNTEAFF. V and J are TRBV4-2 and TRBJ1-1; 7 bases map to TRBD1. The CDR3 sequence is 14 residues long. With V trimmed by 4 bases and J by 0 bases, 2 bases remained unmatched. The germline V gene has CDR1 LGHNA and CDR2 YNFKEQ.

This clonotype was counted at least ten times. This chain uses TRBV25-1 with TRBJ2-7; 9 nucleotides line up with TRBD2. Germline V gives CDR1 MGHDK, CDR2 SYGVNS. V shed 8 bases and J 0 bases; nucleotides not matched to a gene: 5. CDR3 length: 14 residues. In nucleotides, the CDR3 is TGTGCCAGCTCAAGGACTAGCGTCTCCTACGAGCAGTACTTC. Encoded protein: CASSRTSVSYEQYF.

This clonotype was detected a few times. V usage is TRBV29-1 and J usage is TRBJ2-5; D perhaps matches TRBD1 (5 bases). The CDR3 sequence is 16 residues long. The germline CDR1 and CDR2 sequences are SQVTM and ANQGSEA. Trimming stripped 3 bases from V and 0 bases from J, with 17 bases between. CDR3 DNA sequence: TGCAGCGTTGAGGCGAACGACGACAGAAACCAAGAGACCCAGTACTTC. Protein product: CSVEANDDRNQETQYF.

The gene calls are TRBV7-9 and TRBJ2-7; the match to TRBD1 covers 10 bases. The CDR3 runs to 15 residues. Trimming cost V 4 bases and J 1 base; bases outside gene matches: 4. Per the germline V gene, CDR1 is SEHNR and CDR2 is FQNEAQ (reference sequence). CDR3 nucleotide sequence: TGTGCCAGCAGCTGGCGGGACAGGGGATCCTACGAGCAGTACTTC. Translated, it gives CASSWRDRGSYEQYF.

This clonotype was recorded many times. This rearrangement joins TRBV4-1 to TRBJ2-7; 7 nucleotides line up with TRBD1. V lost 1 base to trimming and J lost 4 bases; unmatched junction nucleotides: 10. Germline assignment: CDR1 MGHRA and CDR2 YSYEKL. The CDR3 is 16 amino acids. CDR3 bases: TGCGCCAGCAGCCAAGGGGTGCAGGGGGTAAGGTACGAGCAGTACTTC. It is translated as CASSQGVQGVRYEQYF.

This clonotype was seen once. This chain joins TRBV2 and TRBJ1-2, with TRBD1 matching over 7 bases. Germline V gene lookup returns CDR1 SNHLY and CDR2 FYNNEI. V shed 3 bases and J 3 bases; nucleotides not matched to a gene: 4. CDR3 length equals 14 residues. CDR3 region: CASSDDGTDYGYTF. The CDR3 DNA follows: TGTGCCAGCAGTGACGACGGGACAGACTATGGCTACACCTTC.